A selection of T cell receptor beta chains follows, all from one sample in a study of regulatory T cells in long-lasting Graves disease. MiXCR was run by TCRdb on the multiplex PCR reads, yielding one entry per CDR3 protein. Of approximately 540,000 distinct CDR3 sequences listed, around 12% are singletons. The same specimen was also included in a second study, on T cells in Graves' hyperthyroidism and ophthalmopathy.

The specimen comprised peripheral blood mononuclear cells (PBMCs), sampled at new diagnosis, from a patient treated with antithyroid drugs. Receptors were obtained from a woman in her twenties or thirties with Graves disease. Each CDR3 is given with its conserved first and last residue. A D gene is named only where the DNA matches it firmly. Only part of the rows carry a size: once, few, many, or a class if the clone is expanded.

v_gene,j_gene,d_gene,abundance,CDR3nt,CDR3aa
TRBV2,TRBJ1-5,NA,many,TGTGCCAGCAGAACGGGAAGAGGCAATCAGCCCCAGCATTTT,CASRTGRGNQPQHF
TRBV11-2,TRBJ2-7,NA,many,TGTGCCAGCAGCGCGCGACCTTTTCACGAGCAGTACTTC,CASSARPFHEQYF
TRBV11-2,TRBJ2-5,NA,many,TGTGCCAGCAGCTTAGATCCGACCTTAGGGACCCAGTACTTC,CASSLDPTLGTQYF
TRBV28,TRBJ2-3,NA,many,TGTGCCAGCAGCCCTACCCTTACTAGAGATACGCAGTATTTT,CASSPTLTRDTQYF
TRBV20-1,TRBJ2-3,TRBD2,many,TGCAGTGCTAGAGAACTAGCGGGACGCACAGATACGCAGTATTTT,CSARELAGRTDTQYF
TRBV6-9,TRBJ2-7,NA,NA,TGTGCCAGCAGTTACGTAGAGGGAGCCTACGAGCAGTACTTC,CASSYVEGAYEQYF
TRBV20-1,TRBJ1-1,NA,NA,TGCAGTGCGTCCACGCTTCGGGGTAGGACTGAAGCTTTCTTT,CSASTLRGRTEAFF
TRBV30,TRBJ2-7,NA,many,TGTGCCTGGGATCGTCGGTCGGGACAACTACCCTACGAGCAGTACTTC,CAWDRRSGQLPYEQYF
TRBV6-2/TRBV6-3,TRBJ1-1,TRBD1,many,TGTGCCAGCAGTCCCCAGTTCGGGACAGGGATCACTGAAGCTTTCTTT,CASSPQFGTGITEAFF
TRBV7-9,TRBJ1-2,NA,few,TGTGCCAGCAGCTTAACCGGGGAAGGCTACACCTTC,CASSLTGEGYTF
TRBV15,TRBJ2-7,TRBD1,many,TGTGCCACCAGCAGAGTCCGTGGACAGGGTCTCAGCGAGCAGTACTTC,CATSRVRGQGLSEQYF
TRBV6-1,TRBJ2-2,NA,many,TGTGCCAGCACCCCTAGTCGGGTCGGGGAGCTGTTTTTT,CASTPSRVGELFF
TRBV3-1,TRBJ1-1,NA,many,TGTGCCAGCAGCCAAGTGGGCCCGAACACTGAAGCTTTCTTT,CASSQVGPNTEAFF
TRBV28,TRBJ2-1,TRBD2,many,TGTGCCAGCAGTCTTACTAGCGGGAGTACTCGGAGGTACAATGAGCAGTTCTTC,CASSLTSGSTRRYNEQFF
TRBV5-1,TRBJ2-1,NA,many,TGCGCCAGCAGCTTCGGGGCGGACCTTTACAATGAGCAGTTCTTC,CASSFGADLYNEQFF
TRBV19,TRBJ2-5,NA,many,TGTGCCAGTAGTACCCTTGGGGCAGGGTTGGAGACCCAGTACTTC,CASSTLGAGLETQYF
TRBV18,TRBJ2-5,TRBD1,many,TGTGCCAGCTCACCACTTGGGACAGCAGAGACCCAGTACTTC,CASSPLGTAETQYF
TRBV18,TRBJ2-1,NA,many,TGTGCCAGCTCACCTTTTCGGGAATTGGGTTACAATGAGCAGTTCTTC,CASSPFRELGYNEQFF
TRBV5-6,TRBJ2-1,NA,many,TGTGCCAGCAGCTTGGATCAGGGGCGCCGGATCAATGAGCAGTTCTTC,CASSLDQGRRINEQFF
TRBV19,TRBJ1-1,TRBD1,NA,TGTGCCAGTAACATAGCCGGGACAGGGGCAGCTGAAGCTTTCTTT,CASNIAGTGAAEAFF
TRBV20-1,TRBJ2-1,TRBD2,NA,TGCAGTGCTCCCGGGATAGCGGGAGTCTCCTACAATGAGCAGTTCTTC,CSAPGIAGVSYNEQFF
TRBV2,TRBJ1-5,NA,many,TGTGCCAGCAGCGTCCGGAGGGGCGACCATCAGCCCCAGCATTTT,CASSVRRGDHQPQHF
TRBV3-1,TRBJ1-2,NA,few,TGTGCCAGCAGCCTAGGAACCGCTTCCCCTAGGGACTACACCTTC,CASSLGTASPRDYTF
TRBV18,TRBJ2-5,TRBD1,NA,TGTGCCAGCTCGTCCGGGACAGGGATAGAGACCCAGTACTTC,CASSSGTGIETQYF
TRBV15,TRBJ1-2,NA,many,TGTGCCACTCTGGGGGATAACTATGGCTACACCTTC,CATLGDNYGYTF
TRBV11-2,TRBJ1-5,NA,NA,TGTGCCAGCAGCCTCGAACAGCGGGGGCCCCAGCATTTT,CASSLEQRGPQHF
TRBV6-2/TRBV6-3,TRBJ2-5,NA,many,TGTGCCAGCAGTGAAAAGGGATTTGGGGGGAGAGCAGAAACCCAGTACTTC,CASSEKGFGGRAETQYF
TRBV5-1,TRBJ2-7,TRBD2,many,TGCGCCAGCAGCTTGGTGGAGGGAGGGTACGAGCAGTACTTC,CASSLVEGGYEQYF
TRBV7-2,TRBJ2-1,NA,NA,TGTGCCAGCAGCTTATTCCAGACCCTTCTCAATGAGCAGTTCTTC,CASSLFQTLLNEQFF
TRBV5-6,TRBJ2-1,NA,once,TGTGCCAGCAGCTTACGAAGGGGGAGAAATGAGCAGTTCTTC,CASSLRRGRNEQFF
TRBV28,TRBJ1-5,NA,many,TGTGCCAGCAGGCAACCCCTCATGAATCAGCCCCAGCATTTT,CASRQPLMNQPQHF
TRBV10-3,TRBJ2-4,TRBD1,few,TGTGCCATCAGTGAGTCCCAGGACAGGGGGCGCGGGAACATTCAGTACTTC,CAISESQDRGRGNIQYF
TRBV28,TRBJ2-3,NA,many,TGTGCCAGCAGTTTATGGGGGGGGTTGGGGGCGCAGTATCCTAGCACAGATACGCAGTATTTT,CASSLWGGLGAQYPSTDTQYF
TRBV7-6,TRBJ1-1,TRBD1,many,TGTGCCAGCAGCCGCGTGGACAGGGCCGGGAGGACTGAAGCTTTCTTT,CASSRVDRAGRTEAFF
TRBV6-5,TRBJ1-1,NA,many,TGTGCCAGCAGGTTCTCGATAAGGGGCATGAACACTGAAGCTTTCTTT,CASRFSIRGMNTEAFF
TRBV10-1,TRBJ2-1,NA,NA,TGCGCCAGCAGTGAGCGGGAAAACAATGAGCAGTTCTTC,CASSERENNEQFF
TRBV20-1,TRBJ1-2,NA,many,TGCAGTGCCTACGGGGGGACGAGAAATGGCTACACCTTC,CSAYGGTRNGYTF
TRBV15,TRBJ1-1,NA,many,TGTGCCACCAGGCACCCGGCCGAAAGGAACACTGAAGCTTTCTTT,CATRHPAERNTEAFF
TRBV27,TRBJ2-1,NA,many,TGTGCCAGCAGCCCTGACGGAATCAGCTCCTACAATGAGCAGTTCTTC,CASSPDGISSYNEQFF
TRBV9,TRBJ1-3,NA,NA,TGTGCCAGCAGCGCGACAGTAACTGGAAACACCATATATTTT,CASSATVTGNTIYF
TRBV4-3,TRBJ2-3,NA,many,TGCGCCAGCAGCCAAGAGTGGGACGGAGATACGCAGTATTTT,CASSQEWDGDTQYF
TRBV9,TRBJ1-2,TRBD1,few,TGTGCCAGCAGCGGAAAAACCAAGGGACAGCCATATGGCTACACCTTC,CASSGKTKGQPYGYTF
TRBV7-2,TRBJ2-7,TRBD2,many,TGTGCCAGCAGCTATCGCCTCGGAGATTTGCTAGCGGGAGACGAGCAGTACTTC,CASSYRLGDLLAGDEQYF
TRBV19,TRBJ2-5,NA,NA,TGTGCCAGTAGTACCCCCAGGGGCCTAGGGGAGACCCAGTACTTC,CASSTPRGLGETQYF
TRBV11-1,TRBJ2-5,TRBD2,many,TGTGCCAGCAGCCCGCGGACTAGCACCGGGGAGACCCAGTACTTC,CASSPRTSTGETQYF
TRBV7-9,TRBJ2-1,TRBD2,NA,TGCGCCAGCAGCCAAGAAGGAACTAGCGGATCCTACAATGAGCAGTTCTTC,CASSQEGTSGSYNEQFF
TRBV6-2/TRBV6-3,TRBJ2-1,NA,many,TGTGCCAGCAGTCGACCCCATTGGTTTGGTGAGCAGTTCTTC,CASSRPHWFGEQFF
TRBV12-3/TRBV12-4,TRBJ2-2,NA,many,TGTGCCAGCAGTGGCCCCGGGGAGCTGTTTTTT,CASSGPGELFF
TRBV9,TRBJ2-5,NA,few,TGTGCCAGCAGCGCTAGCGCGTCCCAAGAGACCCAGTACTTC,CASSASASQETQYF
TRBV9,TRBJ2-3,NA,few,TGTGCCAGCAGCGTGGGCTACCGCACAGATACGCAGTATTTT,CASSVGYRTDTQYF
TRBV13,TRBJ2-7,NA,many,TGTGCCAGCAGCTTAAGGTTGAGAGGGCTCTACGAGCAGTACTTC,CASSLRLRGLYEQYF
TRBV7-2,TRBJ2-5,TRBD1,many,TGTGCCAGCAGCTTCACAGGGGTTAGTGAGACCCAGTACTTC,CASSFTGVSETQYF
TRBV2,TRBJ2-3,NA,many,TGTGCCAGCAGTCAATCCCCCCCCGTAGGAGATACGCAGTATTTT,CASSQSPPVGDTQYF
TRBV11-2,TRBJ2-2,NA,many,TGTGCCAGCAGTTTCCCATTGGGCAGCTCCACCGGGGAGCTGTTTTTT,CASSFPLGSSTGELFF